Shown below are 22 T cell receptor beta chains from a single sample sequenced in a study of blood T cell repertoires in COVID-19. The protocol was immunoSEQ multiplex PCR, while the TCRdb copy is restricted to in-frame clones and leaves out a portion. The sample records about 400,000 clones, about 88% being singletons. Sequencing input: peripheral blood. Source of these receptors: a human donor in a cohort sampled during active COVID-19.

The gene calls are TRBV7-9 and TRBJ1-3; D possibly corresponds to TRBD1 (5 bases). From germline, CDR1 is SEHNR and CDR2 FQNEAQ (reference sequence). V lost 1 base and J lost 2, with 9 bases in between. CDR3 size: 15 residues. The CDR3 DNA sequence: TGTGCCAGCAGCTTAGAAGGCAGGGCTGGAAACACCATATATTTT. This sequence encodes CASSLEGRAGNTIYF.

The chain uses TRBV2 and TRBJ2-7; 12 nucleotides align to TRBD2. CDR3 length equals 15 residues. CDR1 SNHLY and CDR2 FYNNEI come from the germline V gene. V lost 7 bases, J lost 5 bases, and 9 bases stayed unmatched. CDR3 coding DNA: TGTGCCAGCAAATTCCTGACTAGCGGGAGTAACGAGCAGTACTTC. It codes for CASKFLTSGSNEQYF. Full variable domain (remainder filled in from reference TRBV2 and TRBJ2-7): EPEVTQTPSHQVTQMGQEVILRCVPISNHLYFYWYRQILGQKVEFLVSFYNNEISEKSEIFDDQFSVERPDGSNFTLKIRSTKLEDSAMYFCASKFLTSGSNEQYFGPGTRLTVT.

The chain carries TRBV5-8 and TRBJ1-6, with 11 bases identical to TRBD1. Germline trimming cut 4 bases from V and 9 bases from J; bases unmatched to any gene: 6. The length of the CDR3 is 15 residues. Germline V gives CDR1 SGHTS, CDR2 YDEGEE. The CDR3 is CASSPRGTGGSPLHF. CDR3 sequence (DNA): TGTGCCAGCAGCCCACGCGGGACAGGGGGTTCACCCCTCCACTTT.

The chain combines TRBV11-2 with TRBJ1-5, with TRBD1 as a possible D gene (6 bases). Trimming cost V 1 base and J 13 bases, with 20 bases left between them. Germline values: CDR1 SGHAT, CDR2 FQNNGV. The CDR3 sequence is 15 residues long. This CDR3 is CASSLGDNRDLLQHF. Here the CDR3 DNA reads TGTGCCAGCAGCTTAGGGGATAACAGGGATCTCCTACAGCATTTT.

This clone appeared a single time. The CDR3 loop reads CASSIATQWTDTQYF. For the CDR3, the DNA is TGTGCCAGTAGTATTGCGACTCAATGGACAGATACGCAGTATTTT. This sequence joins TRBV19 and TRBJ2-3; D gene unclear. The germline V and J ends were trimmed by 3 bases and 3 bases, with 13 bases remaining between them. From germline, CDR1 is LNHDA and CDR2 SQIVND (reference sequence). The CDR3 runs to 15 residues.

CDR3 amino acids: CASSPSAGTTDTQYF. CDR3 DNA: TGTGCCAGCAGCCCGTCAGCGGGAACCACAGATACGCAGTATTTT. This sequence joins TRBV7-3 and TRBJ2-3, with 7 bases identical to TRBD2. V lost 5 bases to trimming and J lost 2 bases; unmatched junction nucleotides: 7. This CDR3 region has 15 residues. CDR1 is SGHTA and CDR2 is FQGTGA in the germline V gene.

V usage is TRBV5-1 and J usage is TRBJ2-7; 7 positions agree with TRBD1. The CDR3 is 16 amino acids. Germline V lookup: CDR1 SGHRS, CDR2 YFSETQ. V was pared by 3 bases and J by 0 bases, with 9 bases of the junction left unmatched. CDR3 coding DNA: TGCGCCAGCAGCTCACCAACCGGGACAGCCTCCTACGAGCAGTACTTC. Translated: CASSSPTGTASYEQYF.

The chain joins TRBV7-9 to TRBJ1-4; perhaps TRBD1 as D (6 bases). Germline V CDR1 and CDR2: SEHNR, FQNEAQ (reference sequence). The V gene lost 7 bases and the J gene lost 6 bases, with 15 bases spanning the gap. The CDR3 spans 14 residues. In DNA form, the CDR3 reads TGTGCCAGCACCCAGGGGTTCGAGGATGAAAAACTGTTTTTT. Translating it yields CASTQGFEDEKLFF.

The gene calls are TRBV5-4 and TRBJ2-3, with 13 bases aligning to TRBD2. V lost 5 bases, J lost 3 bases, and 3 bases stayed unmatched. CDR1 and CDR2 from the germline V gene are SGHNT and YYREEE (reference sequence). The length of the CDR3 is 15 residues. CDR3 region: CASRLAGGRTDTQYF. The CDR3 DNA reads as TGTGCCAGCAGACTAGCGGGGGGGCGGACAGATACGCAGTATTTT.

The table lists this clone with a count of one. CDR3 protein: CASSPSDSSYNEQFF. The CDR3 DNA follows: TGTGCCAGCAGTCCTAGCGACAGCTCCTACAATGAGCAGTTCTTC. This chain joins TRBV28 and TRBJ2-1; a possible D gene is TRBD2 (6 bases). The germline V and J ends were trimmed by 5 bases and 0 bases, with 11 bases remaining between them. CDR3 size: 15 residues. CDR1 is MDHEN, CDR2 SYDVKM, per germline.

The CDR3 DNA is TGTGCCAGCAGCCCAGAGCGGGGCTACGCGGAGACCCAGTACTTC. Encoded protein: CASSPERGYAETQYF. The chain combines TRBV3-1 (or the pseudogene TRBV3-2) with TRBJ2-5; 7 bases agree with TRBD2. This CDR3 contains 15 residues. The V segment lost 4 bases and the J segment 5 bases; nucleotides outside the gene matches: 10. Germline CDR1 and CDR2: LGHDT and YNNKEL (reference sequence).

V is TRBV13 and J is TRBJ2-3; D might be TRBD2 (6 bases). CDR1 is PRHDT and CDR2 is FYEKMQ in the germline V gene (reference sequence). The CDR3 is 14 residues long. V was shortened by 5 bases and J by 2 bases, with 11 bases between the two germline ends. CDR3 sequence reads: CASSRGTDTDTQYF. CDR3 nucleotide sequence: TGTGCCAGCAGCCGCGGGACTGACACAGATACGCAGTATTTT.

The rearrangement joins TRBV7-8 to TRBJ2-2, with a tentative D call TRBD2 (6 bases). The CDR3 is 16 amino acids. V gave up 5 bases and J gave up 3 bases, with 16 bases separating them. Germline V gene data show CDR1 as SGHVS and CDR2 as FQNEAQ. CDR3 loop: CASSPREGRYTGELFF. CDR3 nucleotide sequence: TGTGCCAGCAGCCCTCGAGAGGGGAGGTACACCGGGGAGCTGTTTTTT.

The count of this clone is one. The V call is TRBV6-5, the J call TRBJ2-7, with 8 positions matching TRBD1. There are 14 residues in the CDR3. The junction had 5 bases not matched to a gene; V was cut back by 7 bases and J by 0 bases. Germline CDR1 reads MNHEY; CDR2 reads SVGAGI. CDR3 in DNA: TGTGCCAGCAACCCGACAGGGGTCTCCTACGAGCAGTACTTC. Its protein product is CASNPTGVSYEQYF.

CDR3 residues: CASSGKTSTDTQYF. The CDR3 nucleotides read TGTGCCAGCAGCGGAAAAACTAGCACAGATACGCAGTATTTT. The chain carries TRBV9 and TRBJ2-3, with unresolved D. Trimming left V 3 bases short and J 0 bases short, with 8 bases between. The CDR3 has 14 residues. Germline assignment: CDR1 SGDLS and CDR2 YYNGEE.

This chain uses TRBV11-2 with TRBJ2-7; 8 positions agree with TRBD2. Germline V CDR1 and CDR2: SGHAT, FQNNGV. The trim removed 6 bases at V and 6 bases at J, leaving 13 bases unmatched. There are 15 residues in the CDR3. CDR3 coding DNA: TGTGCCAGCAGTTACACCGGGACTAGGGGCCGCGAGCAGTACTTC. Residues: CASSYTGTRGREQYF. Full variable domain (outside the CDR3, taken from reference TRBV11-2 and TRBJ2-7): EAGVAQSPRYKIIEKRQSVAFWCNPISGHATLYWYQQILGQGPKLLIQFQNNGVVDDSQLPKDRFSAERLKGVDSTLKIQPAKLEDSAVYLCASSYTGTRGREQYFGPGTRLTVT.

The gene calls are TRBV27 and TRBJ2-3, with a possible D match to TRBD2 (5 bases). Trimming shortened V by 6 bases and J by 8 bases, and 18 bases separated the two germline ends. This CDR3 comprises 14 residues. Germline CDR1 MNHEY, CDR2 SMNVEV (reference sequence). CDR3 bases: TGTGCCAGCAGCTTAAAGCGGACGGGGATTACGCAGTATTTT. It specifies CASSLKRTGITQYF.

The V call is TRBV9, the J call TRBJ2-1; D gene unclear. This CDR3 contains 16 residues. V lost 1 base and J 0 bases, leaving 11 bases between the germline ends. The germline CDR1 and CDR2 sequences are SGDLS and YYNGEE. CDR3 residues: CASSVTVASSYNEQFF. The CDR3 DNA sequence: TGTGCCAGCAGCGTAACCGTTGCGAGCTCCTACAATGAGCAGTTCTTC. Full variable domain (rest looked up from reference TRBV9 and TRBJ2-1): DSGVTQTPKHLITATGQRVTLRCSPRSGDLSVYWYQQSLDQGLQFLIQYYNGEERAKGNILERFSAQQFPDLHSELNLSSLELGDSALYFCASSVTVASSYNEQFFGPGTRLTVL.

The chain joins TRBV28 to TRBJ2-1; 7 nucleotides match TRBD2. V trimming: 6 bases; J trimming: 5 bases; junction bases outside the gene matches: 4. Germline-derived CDR1 and CDR2 are MDHEN and SYDVKM. The CDR3 consists of 13 residues. CDR3 sequence: CASRPSGDNEQFF. CDR3 sequence (DNA): TGTGCCAGCAGGCCTAGCGGAGACAATGAGCAGTTCTTC. The variable domain in full, with the rest retrieved from reference TRBV28 and TRBJ2-1, is DVKVTQSSRYLVKRTGEKVFLECVQDMDHENMFWYRQDPGLGLRLIYFSYDVKMKEKGDIPEGYSVSREKKERFSLILESASTNQTSMYLCASRPSGDNEQFFGPGTRLTVL.

The chain recombines TRBV6-4 with TRBJ2-1; 8 positions agree with TRBD2. The V and J ends lost 8 bases and 9 bases, in that order; junction bases with no gene match: 12. Germline loops: CDR1 MRHNA, CDR2 SNTAGT. The CDR3 totals 14 residues. CDR3 sequence: CASQTGTSSTEQFF. CDR3 coding DNA: TGTGCCAGCCAAACCGGGACTAGTTCGACTGAGCAGTTCTTC.

This clone was seen more than once but under ten times. The rearrangement links TRBV6-2 or TRBV6-3 to TRBJ1-5; D might be TRBD1 (5 bases). V was trimmed by 0 bases and J by 4 bases, leaving 7 bases between them. The CDR3 is 14 residues long. Germline CDR1 is MNHEY and CDR2 is SVGEGT. CDR3 loop: CASSYSTENQPQHF. The CDR3 bases are TGTGCCAGCAGTTACTCGACAGAGAATCAGCCCCAGCATTTT.

This chain links TRBV9 with TRBJ1-2; 7 nucleotides match TRBD1. V lost 4 bases to trimming and J lost 8 bases; unmatched junction nucleotides: 17. This CDR3 has 16 residues. The germline gives CDR1 SGDLS, CDR2 YYNGEE. The CDR3 DNA is TGTGCCAGCAGCCAACTTACCGGGACAGCTCCGTGGGGCTACACCTTC. It encodes CASSQLTGTAPWGYTF.